What follows is one TCR beta chain and its context. Germline V gene data show CDR1 as SGHVS and CDR2 as FNYEAQ. After removal of 4 bases from V and 5 bases from J, the junction contained 6 bases not matched to a gene. This CDR3 is built from 14 residues. These data are taken from a study of blood T cell repertoires in COVID-19. Study in general: Spain, Italy and the United States supplied samples that represented acute and convalescent COVID-19. PBMCs, B-cell-depleted T cells, or T cells provided the cDNA or gDNA that made up the material.

The repertoire was sequenced with immunoSEQ multiplex PCR; TCRdb's copy has only in-frame clones and lacks some. This repertoire shows around 120,000 clones, approximately 87% found once; its top ten account for roughly 30%. The chain carries TRBV7-6 and TRBJ2-5, with 8 nucleotides matching TRBD2. The TCR sequence derives from a woman in her seventies with acute or convalescent COVID-19. The material sequenced was peripheral blood. CDR3: CASSSLAGGETQYF. CDR3 coding DNA: TGTGCCAGCAGCTCCCTGGCGGGGGGCGAGACCCAGTACTTC. Full variable domain (remainder filled in from reference TRBV7-6 and TRBJ2-5): GAGVSQSPRYKVTKRGQDVALRCDPISGHVSLYWYRQALGQGPEFLTYFNYEAQQDKSGLPNDRFSAERPEGSISTLTIQRTEQRDSAMYRCASSSLAGGETQYFGPGTRLLVL.